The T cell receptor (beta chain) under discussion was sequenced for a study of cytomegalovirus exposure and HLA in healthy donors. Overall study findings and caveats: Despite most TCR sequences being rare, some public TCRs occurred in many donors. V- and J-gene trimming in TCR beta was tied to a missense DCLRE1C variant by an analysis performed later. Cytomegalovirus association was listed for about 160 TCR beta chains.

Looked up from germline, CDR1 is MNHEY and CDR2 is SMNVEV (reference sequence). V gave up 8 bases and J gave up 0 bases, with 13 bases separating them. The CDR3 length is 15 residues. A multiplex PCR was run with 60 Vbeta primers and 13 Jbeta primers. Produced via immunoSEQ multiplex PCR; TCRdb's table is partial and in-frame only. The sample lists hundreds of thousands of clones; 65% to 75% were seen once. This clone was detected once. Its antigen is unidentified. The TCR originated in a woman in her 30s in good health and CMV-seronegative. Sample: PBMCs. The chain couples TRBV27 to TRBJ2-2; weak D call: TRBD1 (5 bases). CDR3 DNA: TGTGCCAGCTTAGACAGTCCGTCGAACACCGGGGAGCTGTTTTTT. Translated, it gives CASLDSPSNTGELFF.